This entry lists 29 T cell receptor beta chains sequenced from one sample in a study of T cell repertoires in cytomegalovirus infection. These receptors' targets are unknown. TCRdb reprocessed the reads via MiXCR and lists one record per CDR3 protein. The sample has about 310,000 distinct CDR3 sequences, 25% seen once. The sequenced sample was cultured PBMCs, obtained from culture after CMV antigen stimulation. The receptors derive from a human donor in good health (CMV status not recorded). Some clones in this sample may be carry-over from other donors' samples.

This clonotype was seen a handful of times. The gene calls are TRBV10-3 and TRBJ1-5; unclear D gene. This CDR3 has 12 residues. The germline gives CDR1 ENHRY, CDR2 SYGVKD. Trimming left V 11 bases short and J 4 bases short, with 12 bases between. CDR3 in DNA: TGTGCCTCCGGGGAAGATAATCAGCCCCAGCATTTT. It is translated as CASGEDNQPQHF.

This sequence joins TRBV20-1 and TRBJ2-7; no reliable D call. The V end lost 0 bases, the J end lost 4 bases, and 16 bases lay between the germline ends. The CDR3 totals 15 residues. The germline gives CDR1 DFQATT, CDR2 SNEGSKA (reference sequence). The CDR3 sequence is CSARDLWGFGYEQYF. For the CDR3, the DNA is TGCAGTGCTAGAGATCTCTGGGGTTTTGGGTACGAGCAGTACTTC.

The V gene is TRBV11-3, the J gene TRBJ1-6; D remains unclear. The CDR3 has 15 residues. Trimming left V 2 bases short and J 6 bases short, with 11 bases between. Germline lookup yields CDR1 SGHNT and CDR2 YENEEA. The CDR3: CASSLSGLSNSPLHF. CDR3 nucleotides: TGTGCCAGCAGCTTATCGGGTCTCAGTAATTCACCCCTCCACTTT.

Only a few counts were recorded for this clonotype. This sequence joins TRBV7-9 and TRBJ2-7, with D tentatively TRBD2 (5 bases). There are 15 residues in the CDR3. The V and J ends lost 4 bases and 7 bases respectively, with 20 bases between them. Germline values: CDR1 SEHNR, CDR2 FQNEAQ (reference sequence). The CDR3 region has the DNA TGTGCCAGCAGCTCCGACGGCGGGCTGATAGAAGAGCAGTACTTC. Its protein is CASSSDGGLIEEQYF.

This clonotype was counted only a few times. V gene TRBV20-1 combines with J gene TRBJ1-5; D call uncertain. Between the trimmed V and J ends, which lost 1 base and 6 bases, there was a span of 7 bases. The CDR3 spans 12 residues. CDR1 and CDR2 (germline): DFQATT, SNEGSKA (reference sequence). The CDR3 protein is CSARGEGQPQHF. The CDR3 DNA follows: TGCAGTGCTAGAGGGGAAGGTCAGCCCCAGCATTTT.

The chain uses TRBV10-3 and TRBJ2-4; D gene uncertain. V dropped 4 bases and J dropped 0 bases, with 10 bases sitting between them. CDR1 is ENHRY and CDR2 is SYGVKD in the germline V gene. The CDR3 consists of 15 residues. CDR3 coding DNA: TGTGCCATCAGTGGGGATTTACTAGCCAAAAACATTCAGTACTTC. It yields the protein CAISGDLLAKNIQYF.

V gene TRBV6-2 or TRBV6-3 combines with J gene TRBJ1-1; D possibly corresponds to TRBD1 (6 bases). V was cut by 6 bases and J by 3 bases, with 14 bases left in between. Germline V gene lookup returns CDR1 MNHEY and CDR2 SVGEGT. The CDR3 spans 14 residues. The CDR3 coding sequence is TGTGCCAGCAGGGACGCAGGGGCCTACACTGAAGCTTTCTTT. Encoded protein: CASRDAGAYTEAFF.

CDR3 in amino acids: CAISEGGLPIEQYF. The CDR3 DNA reads TGTGCCATCAGTGAGGGAGGACTTCCTATCGAGCAGTACTTC. The chain carries TRBV10-3 and TRBJ2-7; maybe TRBD2 (5 bases). This CDR3 comprises 14 residues. V shed 2 bases and J shed 6 bases, with 14 bases lying between them. Germline V gene data show CDR1 as ENHRY and CDR2 as SYGVKD.

This chain uses TRBV7-6 with TRBJ1-5, with D unresolved. The CDR3 length is 14 residues. V was clipped by 5 bases and J by 4 bases, with 12 bases between them. CDR1 is SGHVS, CDR2 FNYEAQ, per germline. CDR3 protein: CASSPWADNQPQHF. CDR3 DNA sequence: TGTGCCAGCAGCCCCTGGGCAGATAATCAGCCCCAGCATTTT.

This clonotype was found a few times. The V gene is TRBV9, the J gene TRBJ2-3, with 10 bases fitting TRBD2. The length of the CDR3 is 15 residues. V shed 2 bases and J 6 bases; nucleotides not matched to a gene: 6. Looked up from germline, CDR1 is SGDLS and CDR2 is YYNGEE. CDR3 DNA: TGTGCCAGCAGCGTTAGAGCGGGAGGGGCTGATACGCAGTATTTT. Amino acid sequence: CASSVRAGGADTQYF.

This clonotype was picked up a small number of times. The genes are TRBV7-2 and TRBJ1-5; no reliable D call. Trimming stripped 1 base from V and 5 bases from J, with 9 bases between. There are 14 residues in the CDR3. Per germline, CDR1 SGHTA and CDR2 FQGNSA. CDR3 bases: TGTGCCAGCAGCTTAGTAGGCGGGTATCAGCCCCAGCATTTT. Translating gives CASSLVGGYQPQHF.

The chain uses TRBV7-2 and TRBJ2-4; D not resolved. V was clipped by 6 bases and J by 5 bases, with 8 bases between them. CDR3 size: 12 residues. Per the germline V gene, CDR1 is SGHTA and CDR2 is FQGNSA. This CDR3 reads CASSSDQNIQYF. In DNA, the CDR3 is TGTGCCAGCAGTTCGGACCAAAACATTCAGTACTTC.

The count of this clonotype is one. The rearrangement links TRBV11-2 to TRBJ2-5; 13 bases are a match to TRBD2. This CDR3 contains 15 residues. Germline lookup yields CDR1 SGHAT and CDR2 FQNNGV. With 5 bases clipped from V and 5 bases from J, the junction kept 5 bases outside the gene matches. This CDR3 is CASSATSGGGETQYF. The CDR3 bases are TGTGCCAGCAGCGCCACTAGCGGGGGGGGTGAGACCCAGTACTTC.

This chain connects TRBV6-6 to TRBJ2-1, with a possible D match to TRBD1 (6 bases). CDR1 and CDR2 (germline): MNHNY, SVGAGI (reference sequence). The CDR3 is made up of 16 amino acids. The germline V and J ends were trimmed by 6 bases and 3 bases, with 18 bases remaining between them. The CDR3 spells CASSQIGQTIYNEQFF. Here the CDR3 DNA reads TGTGCCAGCAGCCAAATTGGACAGACAATCTACAATGAGCAGTTCTTC.

This clonotype was seen many times. The gene calls are TRBV7-2 and TRBJ2-7; no firm D call. There are 14 residues in the CDR3. V was pared by 5 bases and J by 3 bases, with 14 bases between. CDR1 and CDR2 (germline): SGHTA, FQGNSA. The CDR3 region has the DNA TGTGCCAGCAGCCCGCTAGGTGCGTTCTACGAGCAGTACGTC. It codes for CASSPLGAFYEQYV.

The chain carries TRBV6-2 or TRBV6-3 and TRBJ2-2; no clear D. V lost 3 bases to trimming and J lost 5 bases, with 7 bases between them. This CDR3 is built from 13 residues. CDR1 is MNHEY, CDR2 SVGEGT, per germline. CDR3 region: CASSYQSTGELFF. The CDR3 DNA follows: TGTGCCAGCAGTTATCAATCTACCGGGGAGCTGTTTTTT.

This clonotype was counted at least ten times. The V call is TRBV5-8, the J call TRBJ2-4; no definite D call. Trimming pared 0 bases from V and 0 bases from J, leaving 13 bases between. Germline-derived CDR1 and CDR2 are SGHTS and YDEGEE. The CDR3 sequence is 17 residues long. DNA for the CDR3: TGTGCCAGCAGCTTGGTGGTAAACCGATTAGCCAAAAACATTCAGTACTTC. It is translated as CASSLVVNRLAKNIQYF.

The chain joins TRBV28 to TRBJ1-2; D is perhaps TRBD1 (5 bases). Germline CDR1 and CDR2: MDHEN and SYDVKM. The CDR3 consists of 13 residues. V was clipped by 4 bases and J by 6 bases, with 12 bases between them. CDR3 sequence: CASSSGDGHGYTF. DNA for the CDR3: TGTGCCAGCAGTTCGGGGGACGGCCATGGCTACACCTTC.

In this sample, this clonotype turned up a few times. The gene calls are TRBV19 and TRBJ2-3, with 8 bases aligning to TRBD1. V dropped 6 bases and J dropped 1; count of bases not matched to a gene: 3. CDR3 length: 14 amino acids. CDR1 LNHDA and CDR2 SQIVND come from the germline V gene (reference sequence). Here the CDR3 DNA reads TGTGCCAGTAGCAAGGGACAGGGCACAGATACGCAGTATTTT. Its protein is CASSKGQGTDTQYF.

The V gene is TRBV6-6, the J gene TRBJ2-2, with 7 nucleotides matching TRBD1. Germline CDR1 and CDR2: MNHNY and SVGAGI (reference sequence). V lost 2 bases, J lost 3 bases, and 3 bases stayed unmatched. This CDR3 is 15 amino acids long. The CDR3 DNA follows: TGTGCCAGCAGTTACCCTCAGGGGGACACCGGGGAGCTGTTTTTT. It yields the protein CASSYPQGDTGELFF.

This chain links TRBV2 with TRBJ2-1, with TRBD1 matching 11 bases. CDR3 length: 14 amino acids. CDR1 and CDR2 (germline): SNHLY, FYNNEI. J gave up 7 bases and V 10 bases, and 9 bases lay outside the gene matches. CDR3 bases: TGTGCCACGAGGACAGGGGGCCCTATAAATGAGCAGTTCTTC. Encoded protein: CATRTGGPINEQFF.

Details on this clonotype: Since no conserved phenylalanine or tryptophan closes the CDR3, a read error is the likely cause. The limits of the CDR3 on the DNA are not certain, so only TCRdb's listed CDR3 is given. V is TRBV25-1 and J is TRBJ1-2; whether TRBD1, the table's D call, matches the DNA was not checked. The CDR3 has 9 amino acids, counting both end residues. In germline, CDR1 is MGHDK, CDR2 SYGVNS. The CDR3 is CASKDSLTY.

The table lists this clonotype with a few counts. The chain is built from TRBV29-1 and TRBJ1-1, with TRBD1 matching 9 bases. There are 13 residues in the CDR3. Germline V lookup: CDR1 SQVTM, CDR2 ANQGSEA. V gave up 6 bases and J gave up 1 base; unmatched junction bases: 3. CDR3 in amino acids: CSVTGGENTEAFF. The CDR3 coding sequence is TGCAGCGTGACAGGGGGGGAGAACACTGAAGCTTTCTTT.

V is TRBV7-9 and J is TRBJ2-5; no firm D call. CDR1 is SEHNR and CDR2 is FQNEAQ in the germline V gene (reference sequence). The CDR3 runs 10 residues. V dropped 5 bases and J dropped 10 bases, with 8 bases sitting between them. CDR3 nucleotides: TGTGCCAGCAGCACCGACAACCAGTACTTC. Its protein product is CASSTDNQYF.

This clonotype was detected many times. The genes are TRBV7-8 and TRBJ2-2; 9 nucleotides agree with TRBD2. Germline V lookup: CDR1 SGHVS, CDR2 FQNEAQ. The V gene end was trimmed by 1 base and the J gene end by 1 base; junction bases not matched to a gene: 4. The CDR3 contains 17 residues. As DNA, the CDR3 is TGTGCCAGCAGCTTAGAGCGAGCGGGAGGGAACACCGGGGAGCTGTTTTTT. Its translation: CASSLERAGGNTGELFF.

This clonotype was observed many times. The rearrangement joins TRBV7-2 to TRBJ2-3; the D is unclear. In germline, CDR1 is SGHTA, CDR2 FQGNSA. This CDR3 has 14 amino acids. The ends were cut back, 7 bases at V and 2 bases at J, with 13 bases in the middle. The CDR3 sequence: CASTLSGPTDTQYF. The CDR3, as DNA: TGTGCCAGCACCCTTTCCGGGCCCACAGATACGCAGTATTTT.

In DNA, the CDR3 is TGTGCCAGCAGCTTAGTTCTTACTAGCGGGAGCTCCTACAATGAGCAGTTCTTC. Protein product: CASSLVLTSGSSYNEQFF. The V gene is TRBV7-9, the J gene TRBJ2-1, with 11 bases identical to TRBD2. The CDR3 runs to 18 residues. Germline V lookup: CDR1 SEHNR, CDR2 FQNEAQ (reference sequence). J lost 0 bases, V lost 1 base, and 5 bases had no gene match.

This clonotype has just a few counts. The rearrangement joins TRBV11-1 to TRBJ2-7; possibly TRBD2 for D (5 bases). The V gene's germline CDR1 is SGHAT and CDR2 FQDESV (reference sequence). The CDR3 loop spans 14 amino acids. Trimming took 1 base from V and 4 from J, leaving 11 bases between them. CDR3 nucleotide sequence: TGTGCCAGCAGCTTAGTCCGTTCGGGATACGAGCAGTACTTC. Protein sequence: CASSLVRSGYEQYF. Variable domain in full (rest from reference TRBV11-1 and TRBJ2-7): EAEVAQSPRYKITEKSQAVAFWCDPISGHATLYWYRQILGQGPELLVQFQDESVVDDSQLPKDRFSAERLKGVDSTLKIQPAELGDSAMYLCASSLVRSGYEQYFGPGTRLTVT.

The chain has TRBV3-1 and TRBJ2-1, with 8 nucleotides matching TRBD2. The germline gives CDR1 LGHDT, CDR2 YNNKEL (reference sequence). The CDR3 contains 12 residues. V lost 8 bases, J lost 4 bases, and 1 base stayed unmatched. CDR3 sequence (DNA): TGTGCCAGCTCTAGCGGGTACAATGAGCAGTTCTTC. This encodes CASSSGYNEQFF.